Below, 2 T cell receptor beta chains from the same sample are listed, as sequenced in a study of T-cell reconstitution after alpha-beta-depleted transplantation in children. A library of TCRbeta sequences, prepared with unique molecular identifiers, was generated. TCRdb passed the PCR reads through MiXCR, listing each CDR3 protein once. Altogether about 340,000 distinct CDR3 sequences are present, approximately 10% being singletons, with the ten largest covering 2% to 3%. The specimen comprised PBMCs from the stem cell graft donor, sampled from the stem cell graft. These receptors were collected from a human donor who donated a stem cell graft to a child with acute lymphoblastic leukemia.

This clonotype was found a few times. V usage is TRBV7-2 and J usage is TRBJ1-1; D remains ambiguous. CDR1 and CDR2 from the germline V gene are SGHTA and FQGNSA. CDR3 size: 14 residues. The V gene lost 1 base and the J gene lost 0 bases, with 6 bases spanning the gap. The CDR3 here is CASSLGHVNTEAFF. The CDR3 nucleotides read TGTGCCAGCAGCTTAGGGCACGTGAACACTGAAGCTTTCTTT.

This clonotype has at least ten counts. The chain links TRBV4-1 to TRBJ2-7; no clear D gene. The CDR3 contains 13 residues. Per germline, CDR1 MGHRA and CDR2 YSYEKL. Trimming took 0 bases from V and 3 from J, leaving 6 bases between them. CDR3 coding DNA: TGCGCCAGCAGCCAAGAGGTAGGCTACGAGCAGTACTTC. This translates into CASSQEVGYEQYF.